These 4 T cell receptor beta chains were sequenced from one sample in a study of blood T cell repertoires in COVID-19. TCRdb keeps only in-frame clones here, not all; method: immunoSEQ multiplex PCR. The sample carries about 44,000 clones, about 85% recorded once. Sequencing input: peripheral blood. Source of these receptors: a woman of 80 years or more in a cohort sampled during active or convalescent COVID-19.

The chain carries TRBV9 and TRBJ1-2; 8 bases agree with TRBD1. After removal of 6 bases from V and 6 bases from J, the junction contained 10 bases not matched to a gene. The CDR3 covers 14 residues. CDR1 and CDR2 (germline): SGDLS, YYNGEE. CDR3 nucleotide sequence: TGTGCCAGCACCAGAGACCCGGGACAGGATGGCTACACCTTC. Amino acids: CASTRDPGQDGYTF.

The chain recombines TRBV28 with TRBJ1-1; 10 bases fit TRBD1. The junction had 21 bases not matched to a gene; V was cut back by 7 bases and J by 1 base. The CDR3 totals 20 residues. Germline CDR1 MDHEN, CDR2 SYDVKM. CDR3 nucleotides: TGTGCCAGCACCCCTTCGGTCCGGGACAGGGGACTCGTGGGGAACACTGAAGCTTTCTTT. It translates to CASTPSVRDRGLVGNTEAFF.

The J gene is TRBJ2-2, the V gene TRBV3-1 (or the pseudogene TRBV3-2); 8 nucleotides match TRBD1. Trimming took 5 bases from V and 4 from J; bases not matched to a gene: 15. Per the germline V gene, CDR1 is LGHDT and CDR2 is YNNKEL (reference sequence). The CDR3 consists of 18 residues. CDR3 in amino acids: CASSKRNRQGLGTGELFF. DNA for the CDR3: TGTGCCAGCAGCAAGAGGAACCGACAGGGGCTGGGCACCGGGGAGCTGTTTTTT.

This chain links TRBV5-1 with TRBJ2-5; D gene ambiguous. Germline CDR1 and CDR2: SGHRS and YFSETQ. Trimming stripped 4 bases from V and 3 bases from J, with 7 bases between. The CDR3 has 12 amino acids. CDR3 bases: TGCGCCAGCAGCCCCTCTGAAGAGACCCAGTACTTC. Protein sequence: CASSPSEETQYF.